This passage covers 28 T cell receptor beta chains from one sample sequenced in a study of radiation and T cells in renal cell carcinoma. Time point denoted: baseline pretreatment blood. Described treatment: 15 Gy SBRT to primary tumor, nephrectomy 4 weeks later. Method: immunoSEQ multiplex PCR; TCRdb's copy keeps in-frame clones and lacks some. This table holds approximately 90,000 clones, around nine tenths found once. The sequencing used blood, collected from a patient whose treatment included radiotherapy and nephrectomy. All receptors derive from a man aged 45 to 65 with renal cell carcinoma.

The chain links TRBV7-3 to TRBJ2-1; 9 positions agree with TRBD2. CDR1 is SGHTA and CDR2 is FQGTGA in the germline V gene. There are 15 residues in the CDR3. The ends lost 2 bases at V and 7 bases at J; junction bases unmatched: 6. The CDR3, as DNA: TGTGCCAGCAGCTTAGCGTTAGCGGGAGAGAATGAGCAGTTCTTC. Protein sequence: CASSLALAGENEQFF.

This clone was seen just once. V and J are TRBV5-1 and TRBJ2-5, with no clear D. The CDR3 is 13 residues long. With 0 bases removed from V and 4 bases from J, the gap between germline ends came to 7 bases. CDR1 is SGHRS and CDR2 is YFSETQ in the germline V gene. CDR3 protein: CASSLDVAETQYF. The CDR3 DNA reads TGCGCCAGCAGCTTGGATGTGGCAGAGACCCAGTACTTC.

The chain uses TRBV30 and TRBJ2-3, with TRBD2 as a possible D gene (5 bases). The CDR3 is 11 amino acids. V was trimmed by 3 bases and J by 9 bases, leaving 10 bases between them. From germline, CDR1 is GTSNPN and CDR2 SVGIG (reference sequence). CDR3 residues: CAWRTTRTQYF. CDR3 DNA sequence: TGTGCCTGGAGGACTACGAGAACGCAGTATTTT.

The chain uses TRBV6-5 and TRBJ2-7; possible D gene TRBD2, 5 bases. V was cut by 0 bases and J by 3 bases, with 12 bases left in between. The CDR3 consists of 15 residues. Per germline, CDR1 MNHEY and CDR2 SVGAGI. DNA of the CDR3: TGTGCCAGCAGTTACTCGATGGTAGGACTCTACGAGCAGTACTTC. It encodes CASSYSMVGLYEQYF.

CDR3 sequence: CASRLEQGRETQYF. In DNA, the CDR3 is TGTGCCAGCAGACTGGAACAGGGTCGGGAGACCCAGTACTTC. The chain employs TRBV2 and TRBJ2-5; perhaps TRBD1 as D (6 bases). Trimming took off 6 bases at V and 5 bases at J, with 16 bases between the two ends. CDR1 is SNHLY and CDR2 is FYNNEI in the germline V gene. The CDR3 runs 14 residues. Using reference TRBV2 and TRBJ2-5 for the parts outside the CDR3, the full variable domain is EPEVTQTPSHQVTQMGQEVILRCVPISNHLYFYWYRQILGQKVEFLVSFYNNEISEKSEIFDDQFSVERPDGSNFTLKIRSTKLEDSAMYFCASRLEQGRETQYFGPGTRLLVL.

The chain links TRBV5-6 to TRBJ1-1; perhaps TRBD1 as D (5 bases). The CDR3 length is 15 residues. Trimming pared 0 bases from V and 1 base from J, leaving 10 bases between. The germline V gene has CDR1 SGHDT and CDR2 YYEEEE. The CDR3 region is CASSLAGRENTEAFF. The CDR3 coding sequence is TGTGCCAGCAGCTTGGCCGGCAGGGAGAACACTGAAGCTTTCTTT.

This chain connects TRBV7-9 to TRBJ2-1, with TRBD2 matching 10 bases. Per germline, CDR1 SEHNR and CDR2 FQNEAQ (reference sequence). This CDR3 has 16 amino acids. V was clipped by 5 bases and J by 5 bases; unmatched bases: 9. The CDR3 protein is CASSGTSVGRHNEQFF. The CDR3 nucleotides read TGTGCCAGCAGCGGGACTAGCGTGGGGCGACACAATGAGCAGTTCTTC.

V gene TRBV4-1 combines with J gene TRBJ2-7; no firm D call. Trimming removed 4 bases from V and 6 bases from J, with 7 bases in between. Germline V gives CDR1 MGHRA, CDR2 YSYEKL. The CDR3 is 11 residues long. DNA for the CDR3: TGCGCCAGCAGCCGGCCGGGCGAGCAGTACTTC. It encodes CASSRPGEQYF.

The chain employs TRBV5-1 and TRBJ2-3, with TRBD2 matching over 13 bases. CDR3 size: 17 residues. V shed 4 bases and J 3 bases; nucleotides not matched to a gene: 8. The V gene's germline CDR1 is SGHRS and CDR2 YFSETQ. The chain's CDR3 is CASSLPLLAGGTDTQYF. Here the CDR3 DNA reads TGCGCCAGCAGCCTCCCGCTACTAGCGGGGGGGACAGATACGCAGTATTTT.

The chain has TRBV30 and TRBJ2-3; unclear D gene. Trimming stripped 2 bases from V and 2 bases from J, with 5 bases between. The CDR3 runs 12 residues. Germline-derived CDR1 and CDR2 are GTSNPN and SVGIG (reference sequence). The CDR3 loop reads CAWSLTTDTQYF. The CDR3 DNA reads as TGTGCCTGGAGTCTAACCACAGATACGCAGTATTTT.

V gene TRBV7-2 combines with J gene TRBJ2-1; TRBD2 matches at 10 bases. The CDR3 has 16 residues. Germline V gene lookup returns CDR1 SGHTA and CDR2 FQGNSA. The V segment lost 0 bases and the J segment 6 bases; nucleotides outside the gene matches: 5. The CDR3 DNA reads TGTGCCAGCAGCTTAGCGAGCGGGGGGGCCTTCAATGAGCAGTTCTTC. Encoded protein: CASSLASGGAFNEQFF. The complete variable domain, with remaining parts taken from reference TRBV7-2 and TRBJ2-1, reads GAGVSQSPSNKVTEKGKDVELRCDPISGHTALYWYRQSLGQGLEFLIYFQGNSAPDKSGLPSDRFSAERTGGSVSTLTIQRTQQEDSAVYLCASSLASGGAFNEQFFGPGTRLTVL.

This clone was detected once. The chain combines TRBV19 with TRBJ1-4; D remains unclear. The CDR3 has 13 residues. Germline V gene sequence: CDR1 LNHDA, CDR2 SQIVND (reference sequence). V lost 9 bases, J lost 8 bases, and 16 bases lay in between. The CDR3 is CASLPLAGEKLFF. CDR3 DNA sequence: TGTGCCAGCCTCCCCCTGGCGGGAGAAAAACTGTTTTTT.

The CDR3 here is CSVNTGGLGYTF. The CDR3 DNA reads as TGCAGCGTGAACACAGGGGGACTTGGCTACACCTTC. J is TRBJ1-2 and V is TRBV29-1, with 8 bases identical to TRBD1. The junction had 7 bases not matched to a gene; V was cut back by 6 bases and J by 7 bases. The CDR3 extends over 12 amino acids. Per germline, CDR1 SQVTM and CDR2 ANQGSEA.

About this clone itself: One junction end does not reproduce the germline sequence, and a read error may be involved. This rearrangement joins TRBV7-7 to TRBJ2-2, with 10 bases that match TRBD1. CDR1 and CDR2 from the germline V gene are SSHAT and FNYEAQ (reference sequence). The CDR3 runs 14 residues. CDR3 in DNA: TGTGCTAGCAGCCTGGGGACAGGGGACCGGGAGCTGTTTTTT. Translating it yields CASSLGTGDRELFF.

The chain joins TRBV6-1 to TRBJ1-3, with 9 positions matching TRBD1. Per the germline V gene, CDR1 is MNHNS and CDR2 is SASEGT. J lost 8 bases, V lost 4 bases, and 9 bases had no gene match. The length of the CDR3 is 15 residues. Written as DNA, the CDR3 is TGTGCCAGCAGTGCTCAACCGGGACAGGGACACACCATATATTTT. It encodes CASSAQPGQGHTIYF.

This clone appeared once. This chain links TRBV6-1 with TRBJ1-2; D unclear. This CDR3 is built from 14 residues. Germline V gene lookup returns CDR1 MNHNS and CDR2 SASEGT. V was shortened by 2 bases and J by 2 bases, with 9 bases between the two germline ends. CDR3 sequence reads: CASSEPKRNYGYTF. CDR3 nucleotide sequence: TGTGCCAGCAGTGAACCTAAACGGAACTATGGCTACACCTTC.

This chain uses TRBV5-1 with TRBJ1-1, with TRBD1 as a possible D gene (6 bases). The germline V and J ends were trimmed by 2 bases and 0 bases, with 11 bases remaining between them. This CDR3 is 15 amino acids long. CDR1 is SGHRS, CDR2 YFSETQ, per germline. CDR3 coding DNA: TGCGCCAGCAGCTTTACAGGGTCACTGAACACTGAAGCTTTCTTT. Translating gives CASSFTGSLNTEAFF.

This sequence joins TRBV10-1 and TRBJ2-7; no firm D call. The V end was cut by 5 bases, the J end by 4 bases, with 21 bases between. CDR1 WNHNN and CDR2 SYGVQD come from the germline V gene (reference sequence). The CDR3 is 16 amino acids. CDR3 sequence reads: CASSKHSNSPIYEQYF. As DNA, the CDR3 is TGCGCCAGCAGTAAGCACAGTAATTCCCCAATTTACGAGCAGTACTTC.

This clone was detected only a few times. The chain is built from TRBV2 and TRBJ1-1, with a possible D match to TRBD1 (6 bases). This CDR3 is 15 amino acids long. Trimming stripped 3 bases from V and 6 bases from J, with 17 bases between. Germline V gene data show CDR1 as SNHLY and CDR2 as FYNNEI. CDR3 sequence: CASSDGTGRSPEAFF. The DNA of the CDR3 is TGTGCCAGCAGTGACGGAACAGGGAGGTCCCCTGAAGCTTTCTTT.

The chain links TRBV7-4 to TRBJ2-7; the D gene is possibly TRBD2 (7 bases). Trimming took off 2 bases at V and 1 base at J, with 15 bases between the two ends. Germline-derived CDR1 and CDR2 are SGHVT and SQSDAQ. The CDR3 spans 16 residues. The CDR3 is CASSLIGGHDSYEQYF. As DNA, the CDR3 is TGTGCCAGCAGCTTAATCGGGGGGCACGATTCCTACGAGCAGTACTTC.

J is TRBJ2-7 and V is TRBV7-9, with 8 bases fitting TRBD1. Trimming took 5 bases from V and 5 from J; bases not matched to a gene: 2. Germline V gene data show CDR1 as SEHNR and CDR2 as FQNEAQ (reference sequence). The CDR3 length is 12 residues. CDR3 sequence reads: CASSQQGDEQYF. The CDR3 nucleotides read TGTGCCAGCAGCCAACAGGGGGACGAGCAGTACTTC.

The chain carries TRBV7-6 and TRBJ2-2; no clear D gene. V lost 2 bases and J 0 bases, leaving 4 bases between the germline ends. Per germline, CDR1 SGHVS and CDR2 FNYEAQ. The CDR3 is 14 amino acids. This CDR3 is CASSLTTNTGELFF. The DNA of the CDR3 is TGTGCCAGCAGCTTAACCACGAACACCGGGGAGCTGTTTTTT.

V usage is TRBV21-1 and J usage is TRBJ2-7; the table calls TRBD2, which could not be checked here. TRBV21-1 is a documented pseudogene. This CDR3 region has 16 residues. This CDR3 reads CASSKGRNLTLYEQYF. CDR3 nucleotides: TGTGCCAGCAGCAAAGGGCGGAACCTAACCCTTTACGAGCAGTACTTC.

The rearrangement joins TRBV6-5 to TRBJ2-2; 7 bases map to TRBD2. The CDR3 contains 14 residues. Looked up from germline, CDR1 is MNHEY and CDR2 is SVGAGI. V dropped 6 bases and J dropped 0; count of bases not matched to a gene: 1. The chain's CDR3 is CASRSGTNTGELFF. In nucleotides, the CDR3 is TGTGCCAGCAGAAGCGGGACGAACACCGGGGAGCTGTTTTTT.

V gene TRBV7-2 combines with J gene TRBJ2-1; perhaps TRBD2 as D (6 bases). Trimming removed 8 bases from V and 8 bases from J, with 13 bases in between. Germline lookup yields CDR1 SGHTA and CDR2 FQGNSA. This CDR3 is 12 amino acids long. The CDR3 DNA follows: TGTGCCAGCGCCGCCCGGGGGTATGAGCAGTTCTTC. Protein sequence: CASAARGYEQFF.

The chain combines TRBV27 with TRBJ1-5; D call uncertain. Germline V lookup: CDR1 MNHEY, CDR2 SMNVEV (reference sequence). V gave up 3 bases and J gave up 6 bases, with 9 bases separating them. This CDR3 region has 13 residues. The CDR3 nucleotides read TGTGCCAGCAGTTTGTCGGGAGCTCAGCCCCAGCATTTT. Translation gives CASSLSGAQPQHF.

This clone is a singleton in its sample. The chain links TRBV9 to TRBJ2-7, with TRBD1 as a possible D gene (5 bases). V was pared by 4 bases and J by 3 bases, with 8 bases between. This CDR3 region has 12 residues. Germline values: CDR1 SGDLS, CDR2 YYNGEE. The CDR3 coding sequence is TGTGCCAGCAGCAGGGGCGGCTACGAGCAGTACTTC. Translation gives CASSRGGYEQYF. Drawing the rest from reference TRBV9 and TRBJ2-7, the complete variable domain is DSGVTQTPKHLITATGQRVTLRCSPRSGDLSVYWYQQSLDQGLQFLIQYYNGEERAKGNILERFSAQQFPDLHSELNLSSLELGDSALYFCASSRGGYEQYFGPGTRLTVT.

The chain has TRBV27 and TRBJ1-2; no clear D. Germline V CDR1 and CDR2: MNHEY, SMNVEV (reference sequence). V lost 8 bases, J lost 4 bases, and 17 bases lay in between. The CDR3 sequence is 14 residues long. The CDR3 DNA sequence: TGTGCCAGCGCCTCCGGGTCCCGGGGCTATGGCTACACCTTC. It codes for CASASGSRGYGYTF.